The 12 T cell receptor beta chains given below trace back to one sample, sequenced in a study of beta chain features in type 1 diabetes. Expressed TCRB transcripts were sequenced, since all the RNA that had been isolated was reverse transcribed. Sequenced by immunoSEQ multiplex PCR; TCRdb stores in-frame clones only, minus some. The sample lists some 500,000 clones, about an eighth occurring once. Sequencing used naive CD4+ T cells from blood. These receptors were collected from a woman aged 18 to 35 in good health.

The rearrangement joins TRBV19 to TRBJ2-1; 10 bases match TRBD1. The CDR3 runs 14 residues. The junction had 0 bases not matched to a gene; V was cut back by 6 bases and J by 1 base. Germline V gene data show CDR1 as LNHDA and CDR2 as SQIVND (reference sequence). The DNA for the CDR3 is TGTGCCAGTAGGGGACAGGGGTCCTACAATGAGCAGTTCTTC. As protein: CASRGQGSYNEQFF.

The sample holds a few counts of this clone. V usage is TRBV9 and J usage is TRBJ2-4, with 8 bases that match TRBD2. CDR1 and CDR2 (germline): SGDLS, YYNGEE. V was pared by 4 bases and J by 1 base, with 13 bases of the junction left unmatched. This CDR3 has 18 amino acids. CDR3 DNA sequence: TGTGCCAGCAGCCCATTAAGCAGCGGGGGTAGCGCCAAAAACATTCAGTACTTC. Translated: CASSPLSSGGSAKNIQYF.

The CDR3 DNA reads as TGTGCCAGCAGATCGAATAGCGGGAGAGCCCTCACCGGGGAGCTGTTTTTT. Residues: CASRSNSGRALTGELFF. The chain is built from TRBV7-2 and TRBJ2-2, with TRBD2 matching over 9 bases. The CDR3 covers 17 residues. V dropped 6 bases and J dropped 4; count of bases not matched to a gene: 12. Germline-derived CDR1 and CDR2 are SGHTA and FQGNSA. The variable domain in full, completed from reference TRBV7-2 and TRBJ2-2, reads GAGVSQSPSNKVTEKGKDVELRCDPISGHTALYWYRQSLGQGLEFLIYFQGNSAPDKSGLPSDRFSAERTGGSVSTLTIQRTQQEDSAVYLCASRSNSGRALTGELFFGEGSRLTVL.

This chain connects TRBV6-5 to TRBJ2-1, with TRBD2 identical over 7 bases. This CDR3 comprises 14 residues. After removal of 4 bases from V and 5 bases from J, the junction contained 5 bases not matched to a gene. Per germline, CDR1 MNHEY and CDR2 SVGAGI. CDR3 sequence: CASSLGLLDNEQFF. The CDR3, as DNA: TGTGCCAGCAGTTTGGGACTACTCGACAATGAGCAGTTCTTC.

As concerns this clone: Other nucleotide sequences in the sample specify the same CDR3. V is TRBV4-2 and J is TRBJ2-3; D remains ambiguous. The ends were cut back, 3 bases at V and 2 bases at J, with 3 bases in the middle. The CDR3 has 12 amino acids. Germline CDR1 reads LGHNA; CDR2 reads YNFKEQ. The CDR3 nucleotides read TGTGCCAGCAGCCAGGACACAGATACGCAGTATTTT. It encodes CASSQDTDTQYF.

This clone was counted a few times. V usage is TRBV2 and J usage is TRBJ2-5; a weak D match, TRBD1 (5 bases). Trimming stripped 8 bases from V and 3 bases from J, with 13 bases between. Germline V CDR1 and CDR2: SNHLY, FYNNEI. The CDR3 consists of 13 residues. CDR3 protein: CASHRIVEETQYF. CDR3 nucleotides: TGTGCCAGCCACAGGATAGTCGAAGAGACCCAGTACTTC.

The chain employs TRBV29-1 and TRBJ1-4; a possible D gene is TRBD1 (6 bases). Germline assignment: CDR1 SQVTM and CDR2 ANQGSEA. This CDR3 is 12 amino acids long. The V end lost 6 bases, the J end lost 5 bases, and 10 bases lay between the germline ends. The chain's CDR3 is CSVLGGNEKLFF. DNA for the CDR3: TGCAGCGTCCTAGGGGGGAATGAAAAACTGTTTTTT.

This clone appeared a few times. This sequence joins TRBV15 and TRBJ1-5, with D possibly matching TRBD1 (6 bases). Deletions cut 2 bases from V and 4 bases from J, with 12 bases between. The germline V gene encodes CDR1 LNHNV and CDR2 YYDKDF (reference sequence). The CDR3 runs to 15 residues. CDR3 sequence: CATSRRRDTNQPQHF. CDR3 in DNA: TGTGCCACCAGCAGAAGGAGGGACACAAATCAGCCCCAGCATTTT.

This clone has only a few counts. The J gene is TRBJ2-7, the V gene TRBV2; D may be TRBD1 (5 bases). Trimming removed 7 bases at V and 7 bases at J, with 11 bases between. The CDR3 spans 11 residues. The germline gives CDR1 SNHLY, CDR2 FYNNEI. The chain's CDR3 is CASTTRTEQYV. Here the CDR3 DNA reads TGTGCCAGCACCACTCGGACAGAGCAGTACGTC.

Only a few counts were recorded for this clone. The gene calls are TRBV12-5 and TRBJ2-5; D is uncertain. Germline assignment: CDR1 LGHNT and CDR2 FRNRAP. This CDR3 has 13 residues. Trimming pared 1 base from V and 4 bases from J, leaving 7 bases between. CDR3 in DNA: TGTGCTAGTGGTTTGGCAAATCGAGAGACCCAGTACTTC. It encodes CASGLANRETQYF.

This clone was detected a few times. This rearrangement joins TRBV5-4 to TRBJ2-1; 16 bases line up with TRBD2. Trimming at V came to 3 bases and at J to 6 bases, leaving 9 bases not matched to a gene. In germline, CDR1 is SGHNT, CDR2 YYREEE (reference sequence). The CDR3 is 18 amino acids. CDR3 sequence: CASSSTGTSGRALNEQFF. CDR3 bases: TGTGCCAGCAGCTCCACCGGGACTAGCGGGAGGGCCCTCAATGAGCAGTTCTTC.

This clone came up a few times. CDR3 in amino acids: CASSYGPRAEQFF. The DNA of the CDR3 is TGTGCCAGCAGTTATGGTCCCCGGGCGGAGCAGTTCTTC. This chain connects TRBV6-5 to TRBJ2-1; D remains ambiguous. V lost 3 bases, J lost 10 bases, and 13 bases lay in between. The CDR3 loop spans 13 amino acids. CDR1 is MNHEY and CDR2 is SVGAGI in the germline V gene.